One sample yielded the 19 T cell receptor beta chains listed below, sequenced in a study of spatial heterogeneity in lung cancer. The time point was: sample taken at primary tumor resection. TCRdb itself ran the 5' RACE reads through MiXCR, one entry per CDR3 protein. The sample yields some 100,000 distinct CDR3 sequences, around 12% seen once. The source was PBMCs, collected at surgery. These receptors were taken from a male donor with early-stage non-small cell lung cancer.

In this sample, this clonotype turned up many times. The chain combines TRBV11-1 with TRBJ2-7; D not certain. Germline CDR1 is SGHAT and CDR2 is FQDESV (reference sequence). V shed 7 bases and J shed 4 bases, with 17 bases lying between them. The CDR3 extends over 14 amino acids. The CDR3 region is CASNPPRVRYEQYF. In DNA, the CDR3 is TGTGCCAGCAACCCGCCCCGGGTACGGTACGAGCAGTACTTC.

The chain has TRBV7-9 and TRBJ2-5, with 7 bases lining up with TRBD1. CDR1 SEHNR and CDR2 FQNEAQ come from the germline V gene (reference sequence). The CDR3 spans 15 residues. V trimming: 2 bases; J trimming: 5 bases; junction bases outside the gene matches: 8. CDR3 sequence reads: CASSLKGGVRETQYF. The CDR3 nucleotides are TGTGCCAGCAGCTTAAAAGGGGGCGTTCGGGAGACCCAGTACTTC.

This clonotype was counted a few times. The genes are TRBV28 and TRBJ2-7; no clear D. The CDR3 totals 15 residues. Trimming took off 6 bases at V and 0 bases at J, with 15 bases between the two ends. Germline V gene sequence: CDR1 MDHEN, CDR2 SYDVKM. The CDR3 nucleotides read TGTGCCAGCAGCACCGTGGCACAGAGCTCCTACGAGCAGTACTTC. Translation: CASSTVAQSSYEQYF.

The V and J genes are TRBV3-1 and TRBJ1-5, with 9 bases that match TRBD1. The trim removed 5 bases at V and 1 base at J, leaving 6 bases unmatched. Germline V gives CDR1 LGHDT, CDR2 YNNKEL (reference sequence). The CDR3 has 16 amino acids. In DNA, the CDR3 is TGTGCCAGCAGCGAGACAGGGGGATCGAGCAATCAGCCCCAGCATTTT. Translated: CASSETGGSSNQPQHF.

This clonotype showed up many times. The CDR3 sequence: CASSLRWSDYGYTF. Written as DNA, the CDR3 is TGTGCCAGCAGTTTAAGGTGGAGCGATTATGGCTACACCTTC. This chain uses TRBV27 with TRBJ1-2; D gene ambiguous. Germline V gene lookup returns CDR1 MNHEY and CDR2 SMNVEV (reference sequence). The ends were cut back, 2 bases at V and 5 bases at J, with 12 bases in the middle. This CDR3 region has 14 residues.

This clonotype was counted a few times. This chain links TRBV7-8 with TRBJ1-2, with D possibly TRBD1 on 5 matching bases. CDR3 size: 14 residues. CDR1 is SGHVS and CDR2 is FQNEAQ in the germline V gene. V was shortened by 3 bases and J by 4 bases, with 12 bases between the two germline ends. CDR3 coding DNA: TGTGCCAGCAGCTTTCTAGAGGGACTCTATGGCTACACCTTC. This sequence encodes CASSFLEGLYGYTF.

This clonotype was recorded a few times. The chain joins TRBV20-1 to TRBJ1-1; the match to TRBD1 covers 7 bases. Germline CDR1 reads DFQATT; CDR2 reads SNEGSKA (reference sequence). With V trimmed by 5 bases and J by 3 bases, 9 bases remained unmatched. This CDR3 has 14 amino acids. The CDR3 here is CSAVGQAVYTEAFF. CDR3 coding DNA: TGCAGTGCTGTTGGACAGGCGGTTTACACTGAAGCTTTCTTT.

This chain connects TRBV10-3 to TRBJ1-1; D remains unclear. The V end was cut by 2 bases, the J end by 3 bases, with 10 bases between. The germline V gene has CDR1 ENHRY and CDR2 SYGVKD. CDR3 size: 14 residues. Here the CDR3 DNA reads TGTGCCATCAGTGAGGTGGGCCGTGACACTGAAGCTTTCTTT. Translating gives CAISEVGRDTEAFF.

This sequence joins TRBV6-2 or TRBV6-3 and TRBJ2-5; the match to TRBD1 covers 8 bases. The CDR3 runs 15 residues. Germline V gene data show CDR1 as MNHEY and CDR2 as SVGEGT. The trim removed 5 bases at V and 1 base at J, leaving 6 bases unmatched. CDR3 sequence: CASSRGQEGQETQYF. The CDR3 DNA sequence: TGTGCCAGCAGTAGGGGACAGGAGGGCCAAGAGACCCAGTACTTC.

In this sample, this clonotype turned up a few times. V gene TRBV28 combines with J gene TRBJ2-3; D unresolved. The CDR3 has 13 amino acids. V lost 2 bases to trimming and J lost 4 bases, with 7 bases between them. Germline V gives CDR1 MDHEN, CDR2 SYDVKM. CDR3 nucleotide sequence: TGTGCCAGCAGTTTAAGGCAACCAGATACGCAGTATTTT. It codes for CASSLRQPDTQYF.

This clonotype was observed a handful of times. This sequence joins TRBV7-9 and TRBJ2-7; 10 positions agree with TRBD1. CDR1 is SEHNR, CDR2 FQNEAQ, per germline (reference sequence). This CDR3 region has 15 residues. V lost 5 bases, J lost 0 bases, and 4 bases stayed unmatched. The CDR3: CASSRRTGGSYEQYF. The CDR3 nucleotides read TGTGCCAGCAGCCGCCGGACAGGGGGCTCCTACGAGCAGTACTTC.

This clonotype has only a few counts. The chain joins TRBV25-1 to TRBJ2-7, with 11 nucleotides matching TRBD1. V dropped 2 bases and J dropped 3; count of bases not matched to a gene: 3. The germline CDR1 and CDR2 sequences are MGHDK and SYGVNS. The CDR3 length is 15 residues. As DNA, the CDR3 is TGTGCCAGCAGTGAAGGGACAGGGGGAAGCTACGAGCAGTACTTC. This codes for CASSEGTGGSYEQYF.

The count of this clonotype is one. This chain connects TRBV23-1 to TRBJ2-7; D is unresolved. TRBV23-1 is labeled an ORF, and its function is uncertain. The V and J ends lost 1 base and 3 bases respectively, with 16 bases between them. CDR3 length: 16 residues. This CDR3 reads CASSQCGFEAYYEQYF. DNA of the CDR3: TGCGCCAGCAGTCAATGCGGTTTTGAAGCTTACTACGAGCAGTACTTC.

DNA for the CDR3: TGTGCCAGCAGTTACTACCCTGGCGGGAAACTCACCGGGGAGCTGTTTTTT. Protein sequence: CASSYYPGGKLTGELFF. This chain joins TRBV6-2 or TRBV6-3 and TRBJ2-2, with D maybe TRBD2 (6 bases). This CDR3 contains 17 residues. V was clipped by 1 base and J by 4 bases, with 16 bases between them. Germline-derived CDR1 and CDR2 are MNHEY and SVGEGT.

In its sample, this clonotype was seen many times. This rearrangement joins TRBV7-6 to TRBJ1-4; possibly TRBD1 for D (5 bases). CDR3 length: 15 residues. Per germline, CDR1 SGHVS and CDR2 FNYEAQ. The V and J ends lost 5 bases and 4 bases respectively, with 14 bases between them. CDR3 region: CASSPAGGINEKLFF. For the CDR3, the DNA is TGTGCCAGCAGCCCCGCCGGGGGGATTAATGAAAAACTGTTTTTT.

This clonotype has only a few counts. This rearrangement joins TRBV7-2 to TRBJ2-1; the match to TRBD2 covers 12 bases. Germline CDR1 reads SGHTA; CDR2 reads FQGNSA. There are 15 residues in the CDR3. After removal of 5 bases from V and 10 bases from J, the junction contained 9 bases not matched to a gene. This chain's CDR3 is CASSLTSGGLWEQFF. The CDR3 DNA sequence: TGTGCCAGCAGCCTGACTAGCGGGGGTTTGTGGGAGCAGTTCTTC. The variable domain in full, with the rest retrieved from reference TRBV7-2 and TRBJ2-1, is GAGVSQSPSNKVTEKGKDVELRCDPISGHTALYWYRQSLGQGLEFLIYFQGNSAPDKSGLPSDRFSAERTGGSVSTLTIQRTQQEDSAVYLCASSLTSGGLWEQFFGPGTRLTVL.

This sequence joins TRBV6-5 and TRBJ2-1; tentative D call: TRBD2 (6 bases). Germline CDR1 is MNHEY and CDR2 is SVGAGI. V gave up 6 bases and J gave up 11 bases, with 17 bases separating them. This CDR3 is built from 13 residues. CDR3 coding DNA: TGTGCCAGCAGAGATCCGGGACTGCGGCAGCAGTTCTTC. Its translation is CASRDPGLRQQFF.

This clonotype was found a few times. Written as DNA, the CDR3 is TGCAGCGTTGCGGGGGACTACAATGAGCAGTTCTTC. This sequence encodes CSVAGDYNEQFF. V and J are TRBV29-1 and TRBJ2-1; a possible D gene is TRBD2 (6 bases). The CDR3 has 12 amino acids. Between the trimmed V and J ends, which lost 4 bases and 3 bases, there was a span of 7 bases. Germline loops: CDR1 SQVTM, CDR2 ANQGSEA.

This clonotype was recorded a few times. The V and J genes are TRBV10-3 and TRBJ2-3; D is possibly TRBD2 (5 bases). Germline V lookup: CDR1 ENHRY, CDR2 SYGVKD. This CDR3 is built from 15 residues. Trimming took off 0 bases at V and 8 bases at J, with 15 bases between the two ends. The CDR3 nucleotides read TGTGCCATCAGTGAGTCCCTAGCCGGATTGAGTACGCAGTATTTT. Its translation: CAISESLAGLSTQYF.